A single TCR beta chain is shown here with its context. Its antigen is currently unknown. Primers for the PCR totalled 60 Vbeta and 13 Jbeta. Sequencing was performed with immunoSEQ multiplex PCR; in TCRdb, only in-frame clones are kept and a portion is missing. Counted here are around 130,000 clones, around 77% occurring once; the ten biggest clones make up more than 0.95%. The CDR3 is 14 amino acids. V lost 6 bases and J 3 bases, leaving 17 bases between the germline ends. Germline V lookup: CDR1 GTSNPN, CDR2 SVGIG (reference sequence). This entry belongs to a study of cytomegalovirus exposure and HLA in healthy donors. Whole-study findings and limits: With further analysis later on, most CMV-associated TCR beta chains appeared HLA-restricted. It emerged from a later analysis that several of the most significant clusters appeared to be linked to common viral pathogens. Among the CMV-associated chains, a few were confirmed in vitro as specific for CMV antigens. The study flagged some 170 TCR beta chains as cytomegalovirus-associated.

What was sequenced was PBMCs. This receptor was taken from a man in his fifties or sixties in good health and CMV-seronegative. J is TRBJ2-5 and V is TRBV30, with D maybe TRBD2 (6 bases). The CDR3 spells CACVSGGRKETQYF. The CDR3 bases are TGTGCCTGTGTGTCAGGAGGGCGGAAAGAGACCCAGTACTTC.